Listed below are T cell receptor beta chains from one sample, sequenced in a study of blood T cell repertoires in COVID-19. Sequencing used immunoSEQ multiplex PCR; TCRdb keeps in-frame clones, though not all of them. The profile covers 30,000 to 35,000 clones, with around 87% appearing a single time and roughly a tenth taken by the ten largest. Sequenced sample: peripheral blood. Receptors were obtained from a man aged 80 or over with active COVID-19. The conserved cysteine and the conserved F or W are not part of the CDR3 here. Each record gives: V gene, D gene, CDR3 protein. A D gene is named only where the DNA matches it firmly.

TRBV6-5 | TRBD1 | ASAPGQAYEQY
TRBV28 | NA | ASRETGRSYNEQF
TRBV28 | TRBD1 | ASTRQGLSGNTIY
TRBV5-1 | NA | ASSLTPLSNQPQH
TRBV27 | NA | ASSVLGNEQF
TRBV7-2 | NA | ASSLGAGGNQPQH
TRBV30 | NA | AWSQDTETQY
TRBV14 | TRBD2 | ASSQDPPSGSTPGNEQF
TRBV18 | NA | ASSPDSSNQPQH
TRBV21-1 | NA | ASSKARGTSYNEQF
TRBV9 | NA | ASSVGTGAYNEQF
TRBV9 | TRBD2 | ASSRTSGGTDTQY
TRBV3-1/TRBV3-2 | NA | ASSQELMVQYEQY
TRBV24-1 | NA | ATPRGAPSYEQY
TRBV18 | TRBD1 | ASSRITGAADTQY
TRBV6-6 | NA | ASSYSSGTGELF
TRBV12-5 | TRBD2 | ASGLGLIAGADTQY
TRBV6-5 | TRBD2 | ASRSLAPGELF
TRBV7-2 | NA | ASRYLSSEQY
TRBV5-4 | NA | ASRVYGPYEQY
TRBV2 | TRBD2 | ASTLTGGLEQY
TRBV9 | NA | ASSVPNQETQY
TRBV6-5 | TRBD1 | ANRDRNTGELF